The present TCR beta chain was sequenced within a study of blood T cell repertoires in COVID-19. The wider study: The United States, Italy and Spain were the sources of the acute and convalescent COVID-19 samples. T cells, B-cell-depleted T cells, or PBMCs provided the cDNA or gDNA that served as material.

Original methodology: Nucleated cell number was recorded as an estimate derived from reference gene primer amplification. Sequenced by immunoSEQ multiplex PCR; TCRdb stores in-frame clones only, minus some. V and J calls and clone size are given by that table; D and trimming were obtained from the DNA. The sample records over 70,000 clones, roughly 85% being singletons. There are 14 residues in the CDR3. V lost 1 base and J lost 5, with 11 bases in between. Looked up from germline, CDR1 is SGHAT and CDR2 is FQNNGV. The sample comprised peripheral blood. The TCR was taken from a man older than 75 with acute or convalescent COVID-19. This rearrangement joins TRBV11-2 to TRBJ2-5; the D gene is possibly TRBD2 (6 bases). CDR3 protein: CASSLGGVGETQYF. CDR3 nucleotides: TGTGCCAGCAGCTTAGGGGGGGTTGGCGAGACCCAGTACTTC.